Listed below are T cell receptor beta chains from one sample, sequenced in a study of cytotoxic CD8 clonotypes in ibrutinib-treated CLL. Assay used: immunoSEQ multiplex PCR; TCRdb lists only in-frame clones, some missing. Altogether about 130,000 clones are present, approximately 85% being singletons, with the ten largest covering 2% to 2.5%. The material was PBMCs, obtained after 24 months of ibrutinib treatment. All receptors derive from a human donor with chronic lymphocytic leukemia. The CDR3 runs from the conserved cysteine through the conserved F or W. The D gene is left open where the match is weak. Clone size is not always given. Where it is, it says once, few, many or a class for expanded clones.

NA	TRBV7-2	TRBJ2-4	NA	CASSPRTALAKNIQYF	TGTGCCAGCAGCCCCCGGACTGCCCTGGCCAAAAACATTCAGTACTTC
NA	TRBV9	TRBJ1-3	once	CASSPSGGSRSGNTIYF	TGTGCCAGCAGCCCGAGCGGGGGCAGCCGCTCTGGAAACACCATATATTTT
NA	TRBV19	TRBJ1-2	NA	CASSLDGRTYRYGYTF	TGTGCCAGTAGCCTTGACGGACGGACTTACCGTTATGGCTACACCTTC
NA	TRBV6-5	TRBJ2-5	NA	CASSDRLGPSETQYF	TGTGCCAGCAGCGACCGATTGGGGCCTTCGGAGACCCAGTACTTC
NA	TRBV30	TRBJ2-5	NA	CAWSVPRLYQETQYF	TGTGCCTGGAGTGTACCACGATTGTACCAAGAGACCCAGTACTTC
NA	TRBV4-3	TRBJ1-1	NA	CASSLLGGGVTEAFF	TGCGCCAGCAGCCTACTGGGGGGGGGAGTCACTGAAGCTTTCTTT
NA	TRBV29-1	TRBJ1-1	once	CSVEGDTGGGTEAFF	TGCAGCGTTGAAGGGGACACTGGCGGGGGCACTGAAGCTTTCTTT
TRBD2	TRBV2	TRBJ2-5	NA	CASSGRAGGKETQYF	TGTGCCAGCAGTGGGCGAGCGGGAGGCAAAGAGACCCAGTACTTC
NA	TRBV30	TRBJ1-5	few	CAWSVGSNQPQHF	TGTGCCTGGAGTGTAGGGTCGAATCAGCCCCAGCATTTT
NA	TRBV30	TRBJ1-1	NA	CAWSVSDSRSTEAFF	TGTGCCTGGAGTGTAAGCGACTCCAGGTCCACTGAAGCTTTCTTT
NA	TRBV27	TRBJ2-7	NA	CASGWTGYEQYF	TGTGCCAGCGGCTGGACGGGATACGAGCAGTACTTC
NA	TRBV6-5	TRBJ1-1	NA	CASSYRGLMNTEAFF	TGTGCCAGCAGTTACAGGGGCCTTATGAACACTGAAGCTTTCTTT
TRBD1	TRBV18	TRBJ2-1	NA	CASSLGQGDNEQFF	TGTGCCAGCTCACTAGGACAGGGGGACAATGAGCAGTTCTTC
TRBD1	TRBV19	TRBJ1-6	NA	CASSTPSTGSLSPLHF	TGTGCCAGTAGTACCCCCTCGACAGGGAGTCTTTCACCCCTCCACTTT
NA	TRBV18	TRBJ1-5	NA	CASSVGESQPQHF	TGTGCCAGCTCAGTGGGGGAAAGTCAGCCCCAGCATTTT
NA	TRBV19	TRBJ1-2	NA	CASRIDRGNYGYTF	TGTGCCAGTAGGATCGATCGGGGAAACTATGGCTACACCTTC
NA	TRBV7-2	TRBJ2-2	few	CASSRDFSTGELFF	TGTGCCAGCAGCCGGGACTTTAGCACCGGGGAGCTGTTTTTT
TRBD1	TRBV6-1	TRBJ2-2	NA	CASSAGQANTGELFF	TGTGCCAGCAGTGCGGGACAGGCGAACACCGGGGAGCTGTTTTTT
NA	TRBV5-1	TRBJ1-1	NA	CASRVDSPNTEAFF	TGCGCCAGCAGAGTAGACAGTCCGAACACTGAAGCTTTCTTT
TRBD1	TRBV19	TRBJ2-3	NA	CASSQQGAPADTQYF	TGTGCCAGTAGCCAACAGGGGGCGCCTGCAGATACGCAGTATTTT
TRBD1	TRBV11-2	TRBJ1-2	NA	CASSSDRGHGYTF	TGTGCCAGCAGTTCCGACAGGGGGCATGGCTACACCTTC
NA	TRBV5-6	TRBJ1-5	NA	CASSTGAGNRIINQPQHF	TGTGCCAGCAGCACTGGGGCGGGGAACCGGATAATTAATCAGCCCCAGCATTTT
NA	TRBV28	TRBJ1-1	NA	CASSPYGGGNTEAFF	TGTGCCAGCAGTCCGTATGGGGGCGGGAACACTGAAGCTTTCTTT
NA	TRBV21-1	TRBJ2-7	NA	CASTRRTGAREQYF	TGTGCCAGCACCCGGAGGACAGGGGCGAGGGAGCAGTACTTC
NA	TRBV15	TRBJ1-1	NA	CATSGEAGFGEAFF	TGTGCCACCAGCGGGGAGGCCGGGTTTGGTGAAGCTTTCTTT
NA	TRBV18	TRBJ1-3	NA	CASSPRDTNGNTIYF	TGTGCCAGCTCACCGCGGGACACTAATGGAAACACCATATATTTT
TRBD1	TRBV6-1	TRBJ2-7	NA	CASSRGQGIYEQYF	TGTGCCAGCAGCAGGGGACAGGGGATATACGAGCAGTACTTC
TRBD2	TRBV18	TRBJ2-1	once	CASSPGLAGGHLEQFF	TGTGCCAGCTCACCGGGACTAGCGGGGGGCCACCTTGAGCAGTTCTTC
TRBD2	TRBV5-1	TRBJ2-1	NA	CASSRSGGRGNEQFF	TGCGCCAGCAGCCGGAGTGGCGGGAGAGGGAATGAGCAGTTCTTC
TRBD1	TRBV4-3	TRBJ1-2	few	CASSQILGQGYGYTF	TGCGCCAGCAGCCAGATCTTGGGACAGGGCTATGGCTACACCTTC
TRBD2	TRBV28	TRBJ2-2	few	CASSLGDYHRNTGELFF	TGTGCCAGCAGTTTGGGGGACTACCACAGGAACACCGGGGAGCTGTTTTTT
NA	TRBV7-3	TRBJ2-1	NA	CASSPAGWDNEQFF	TGTGCCAGCAGCCCTGCGGGATGGGACAATGAGCAGTTCTTC
NA	TRBV28	TRBJ2-2	NA	CASSTPGLNTGELFF	TGTGCCAGCAGCACCCCGGGACTTAACACCGGGGAGCTGTTTTTT
NA	TRBV19	TRBJ1-1	NA	CASSPYGGVNTEAFF	TGTGCCAGTAGTCCGTATGGCGGCGTGAACACTGAAGCTTTCTTT
NA	TRBV29-1	TRBJ1-2	NA	CSVTSGRDYGYTF	TGCAGCGTTACAAGCGGCAGGGACTATGGCTACACCTTC
NA	TRBV6-6	TRBJ1-5	NA	CASSYGGRNQPQHF	TGTGCCAGCAGTTATGGGGGGCGCAATCAGCCCCAGCATTTT
NA	TRBV6-6	TRBJ1-5	NA	CASRQPGTEDQPQHF	TGTGCCAGCAGACAACCCGGGACGGAGGATCAGCCCCAGCATTTT
NA	TRBV28	TRBJ1-3	NA	CASSPRGRTSGNTIYF	TGTGCCAGCAGTCCCCGGGGCCGTACCTCTGGAAACACCATATATTTT
NA	TRBV19	TRBJ2-1	NA	CASSPFGLGDEQFF	TGTGCCAGTAGTCCATTCGGTCTTGGGGATGAGCAGTTCTTC
TRBD1	TRBV7-9	TRBJ1-2	NA	CASSSALLQGDYGYTF	TGTGCCAGCAGTTCAGCCCTACTACAGGGGGACTATGGCTACACCTTC
TRBD1	TRBV27	TRBJ2-7	NA	CASSAADRGRNEQYF	TGTGCCAGCAGTGCCGCGGACAGGGGGCGCAACGAGCAGTACTTC
NA	TRBV5-8	TRBJ1-2	many	CASSPLTEHYGYTF	TGTGCCAGCAGCCCTCTGACAGAGCACTATGGCTACACCTTC
TRBD2	TRBV27	TRBJ2-4	NA	CASSLGSGIGKNIQYF	TGTGCCAGCAGTTTAGGAAGCGGGATAGGCAAAAACATTCAGTACTTC
TRBD2	TRBV6-5	TRBJ2-2	NA	CASNREGWTGELFF	TGTGCCAGCAATAGGGAGGGGTGGACCGGGGAGCTGTTTTTT
NA	TRBV9	TRBJ1-2	NA	CASSVVGDSYGYTF	TGTGCCAGCAGCGTAGTAGGAGATAGCTATGGCTACACCTTC
TRBD1	TRBV9	TRBJ1-3	NA	CASSFGTGAAGNTIYF	TGTGCCAGCAGCTTTGGGACAGGGGCGGCTGGAAACACCATATATTTT